The 3 T cell receptor beta chains below all came from one sample that was sequenced in a study of regulatory T cells in long-lasting Graves disease. As for time point: newly diagnosed GD, antithyroid drugs for less than 3 months. The TCR library was prepared using RNA isolated from PBMCs. Investigators prepared the TCR beta libraries by applying iRepertoire HTBI primers and Arm-PCR of CDR3 regions. TCRdb re-called the multiplex PCR reads with MiXCR, one entry per CDR3 protein. The top ten clones hold about 17% of a sample with 600,000 to 650,000 distinct CDR3 sequences, 16% of them seen once. The sample was also reused in another study, on T cells in Graves' hyperthyroidism and ophthalmopathy.

Sequenced here: peripheral blood mononuclear cells (PBMCs), sampled at new diagnosis, from a patient treated with antithyroid drugs. These receptors all stem from a woman aged 25 to 45 with Graves disease.

This clonotype has ten or more counts. The genes are TRBV27 and TRBJ2-7; D unresolved. CDR1 is MNHEY and CDR2 is SMNVEV in the germline V gene (reference sequence). The CDR3 is 13 amino acids. The V end lost 4 bases, the J end lost 4 bases, and 11 bases lay between the germline ends. The CDR3 here is CASSWKERYEQYF. The CDR3 region has the DNA TGTGCCAGCAGTTGGAAGGAGCGTTACGAGCAGTACTTC.

This clonotype was seen at least ten times. This CDR3 is CASSHDRGQGVQPQHF. Here the CDR3 DNA reads TGTGCCAGCAGTCATGATAGGGGACAGGGGGTTCAGCCCCAGCATTTT. The V call is TRBV6-1, the J call TRBJ1-5; TRBD1 matches at 11 bases. The CDR3 consists of 16 residues. Germline values: CDR1 MNHNS, CDR2 SASEGT. J gave up 6 bases and V 5 bases, and 9 bases lay outside the gene matches.

This clonotype was seen at least ten times. The chain uses TRBV6-1 and TRBJ1-1; D is possibly TRBD1 (5 bases). The CDR3 totals 14 residues. Trimming left V 7 bases short and J 1 base short, with 13 bases between. Germline V gives CDR1 MNHNS, CDR2 SASEGT. The CDR3: CASTQFGANTEAFF. In DNA, the CDR3 is TGTGCCAGCACACAATTCGGGGCGAACACTGAAGCTTTCTTT.